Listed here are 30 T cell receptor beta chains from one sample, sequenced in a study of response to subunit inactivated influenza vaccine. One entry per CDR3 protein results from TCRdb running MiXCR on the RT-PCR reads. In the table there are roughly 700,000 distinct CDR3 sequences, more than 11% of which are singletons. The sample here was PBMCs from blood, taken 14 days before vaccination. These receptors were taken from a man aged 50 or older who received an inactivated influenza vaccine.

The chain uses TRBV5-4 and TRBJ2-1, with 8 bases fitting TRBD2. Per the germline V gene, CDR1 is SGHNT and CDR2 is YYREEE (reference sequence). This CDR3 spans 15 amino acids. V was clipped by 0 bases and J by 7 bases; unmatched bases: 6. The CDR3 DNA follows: TGTGCCAGCAGCTTGGCGTTAGCGGGAACGAATGAGCAGTTCTTC. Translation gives CASSLALAGTNEQFF.

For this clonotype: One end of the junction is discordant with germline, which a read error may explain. CDR3 in DNA: TGTGCCAGTAGTATTATCGCCCCGGACACCCGCACAGATACGCGGTATTTT. It translates to CASSIIAPDTRTDTRYF. The rearrangement links TRBV19 to TRBJ2-3; weak D call: TRBD1 (5 bases). This CDR3 has 17 amino acids. CDR1 LNHDA and CDR2 SQIVND come from the germline V gene (reference sequence).

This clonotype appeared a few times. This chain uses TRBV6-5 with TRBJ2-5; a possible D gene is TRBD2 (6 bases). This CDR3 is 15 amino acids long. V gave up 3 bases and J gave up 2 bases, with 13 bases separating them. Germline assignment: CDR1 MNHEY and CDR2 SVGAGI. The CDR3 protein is CASSYLREAQETQYF. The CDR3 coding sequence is TGTGCCAGCAGTTATTTAAGGGAGGCACAAGAGACCCAGTACTTC.

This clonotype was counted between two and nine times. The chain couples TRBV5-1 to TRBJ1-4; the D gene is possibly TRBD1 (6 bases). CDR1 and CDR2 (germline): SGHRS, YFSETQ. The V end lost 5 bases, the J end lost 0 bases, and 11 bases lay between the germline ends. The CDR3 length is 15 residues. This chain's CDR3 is CASRTGATTNEKLFF. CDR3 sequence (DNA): TGCGCCAGCAGGACAGGCGCAACAACTAATGAAAAACTGTTTTTT.

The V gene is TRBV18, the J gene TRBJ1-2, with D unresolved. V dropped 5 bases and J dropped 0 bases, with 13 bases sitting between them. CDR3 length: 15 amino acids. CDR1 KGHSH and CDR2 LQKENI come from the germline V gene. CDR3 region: CASSSSLGTNYGYTF. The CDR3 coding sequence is TGTGCCAGCTCATCGTCCTTGGGGACTAACTATGGCTACACCTTC.

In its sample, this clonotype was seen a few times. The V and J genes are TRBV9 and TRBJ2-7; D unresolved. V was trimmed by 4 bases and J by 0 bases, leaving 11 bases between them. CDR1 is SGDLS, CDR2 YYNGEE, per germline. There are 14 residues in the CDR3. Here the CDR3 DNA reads TGTGCCAGCAGCCCTCGGACCAACTCCTACGAGCAGTACTTC. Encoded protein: CASSPRTNSYEQYF.

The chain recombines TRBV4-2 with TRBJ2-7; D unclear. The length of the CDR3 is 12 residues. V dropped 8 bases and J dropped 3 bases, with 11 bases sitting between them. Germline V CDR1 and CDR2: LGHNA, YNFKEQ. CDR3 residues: CASAGRNYEQYF. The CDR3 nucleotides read TGTGCCAGCGCTGGGCGGAACTACGAGCAGTACTTC.

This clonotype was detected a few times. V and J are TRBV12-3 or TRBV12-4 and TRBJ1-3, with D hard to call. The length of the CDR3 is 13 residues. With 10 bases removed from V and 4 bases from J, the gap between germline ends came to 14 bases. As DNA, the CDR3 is TGTGCCAACGATGCCGGAGTCGGAAACACCATATATTTT. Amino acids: CANDAGVGNTIYF.

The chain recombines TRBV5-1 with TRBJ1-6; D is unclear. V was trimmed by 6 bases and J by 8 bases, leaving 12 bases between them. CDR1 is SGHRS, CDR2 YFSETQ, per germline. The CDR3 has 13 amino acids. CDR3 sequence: CASTALEDSPLHF. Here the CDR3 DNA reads TGCGCCAGCACCGCTTTAGAAGATTCACCCCTCCACTTT.

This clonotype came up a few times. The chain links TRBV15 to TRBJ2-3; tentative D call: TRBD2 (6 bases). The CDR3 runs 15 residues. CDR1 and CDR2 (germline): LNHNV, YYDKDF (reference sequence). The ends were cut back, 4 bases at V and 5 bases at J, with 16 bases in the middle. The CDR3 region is CATSTTAGTLDTQYF. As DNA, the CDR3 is TGTGCCACCAGCACAACTGCGGGGACTTTAGATACGCAGTATTTT.

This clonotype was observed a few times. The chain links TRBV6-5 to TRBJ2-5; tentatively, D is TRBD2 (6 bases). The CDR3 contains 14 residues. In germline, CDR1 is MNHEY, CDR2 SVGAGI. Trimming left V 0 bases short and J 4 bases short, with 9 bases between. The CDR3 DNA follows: TGTGCCAGCAGTTACTCTGGGGGAGGAGAGACCCAGTACTTC. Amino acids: CASSYSGGGETQYF.

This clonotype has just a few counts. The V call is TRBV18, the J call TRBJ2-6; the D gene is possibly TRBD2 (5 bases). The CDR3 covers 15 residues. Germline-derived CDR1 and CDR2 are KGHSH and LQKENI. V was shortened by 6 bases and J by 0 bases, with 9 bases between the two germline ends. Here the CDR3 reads CASSSEGSGANVLTF. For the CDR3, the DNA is TGTGCCAGCTCCAGCGAGGGCTCTGGGGCCAACGTCCTGACTTTC.

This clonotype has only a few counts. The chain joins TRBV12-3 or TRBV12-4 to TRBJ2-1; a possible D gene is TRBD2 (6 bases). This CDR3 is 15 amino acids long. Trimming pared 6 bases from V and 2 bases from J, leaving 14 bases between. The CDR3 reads CASSRRGITYNEQFF. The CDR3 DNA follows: TGTGCCAGCAGCAGACGGGGGATCACCTACAATGAGCAGTTCTTC.

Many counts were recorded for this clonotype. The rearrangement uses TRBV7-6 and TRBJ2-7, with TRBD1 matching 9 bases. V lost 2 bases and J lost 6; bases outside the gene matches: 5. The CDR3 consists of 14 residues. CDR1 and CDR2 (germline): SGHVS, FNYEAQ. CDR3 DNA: TGTGCCAGCAGCTTACTAGGGACAGGGCCCGAGCAGTACTTC. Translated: CASSLLGTGPEQYF.

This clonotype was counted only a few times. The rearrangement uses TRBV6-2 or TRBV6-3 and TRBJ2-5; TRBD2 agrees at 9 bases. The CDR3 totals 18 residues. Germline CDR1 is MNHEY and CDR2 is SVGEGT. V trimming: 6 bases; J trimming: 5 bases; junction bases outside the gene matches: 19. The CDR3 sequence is CASSSNPGLAEIIETQYF. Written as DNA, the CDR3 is TGTGCCAGCAGCTCGAATCCGGGACTAGCTGAAATAATTGAGACCCAGTACTTC.

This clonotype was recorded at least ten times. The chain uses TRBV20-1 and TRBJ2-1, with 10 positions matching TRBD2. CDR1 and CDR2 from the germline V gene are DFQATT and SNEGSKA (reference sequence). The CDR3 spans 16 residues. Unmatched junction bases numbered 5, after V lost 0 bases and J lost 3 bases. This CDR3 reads CSARDLSGGFYNEQFF. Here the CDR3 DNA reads TGCAGTGCTAGAGACCTTAGCGGGGGGTTCTACAATGAGCAGTTCTTC.

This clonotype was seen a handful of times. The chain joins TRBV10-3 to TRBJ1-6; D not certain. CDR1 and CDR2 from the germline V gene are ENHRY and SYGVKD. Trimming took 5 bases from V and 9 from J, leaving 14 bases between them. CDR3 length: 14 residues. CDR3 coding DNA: TGTGCCATCAGTTCCGGGTTCGAGAGTTCACCCCTCCACTTT. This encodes CAISSGFESSPLHF.

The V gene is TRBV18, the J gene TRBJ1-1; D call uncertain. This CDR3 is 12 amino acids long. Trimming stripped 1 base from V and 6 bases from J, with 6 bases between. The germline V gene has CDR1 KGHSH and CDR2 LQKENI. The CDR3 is CASSPRVSEAFF. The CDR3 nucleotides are TGTGCCAGCTCACCACGCGTATCTGAAGCTTTCTTT.

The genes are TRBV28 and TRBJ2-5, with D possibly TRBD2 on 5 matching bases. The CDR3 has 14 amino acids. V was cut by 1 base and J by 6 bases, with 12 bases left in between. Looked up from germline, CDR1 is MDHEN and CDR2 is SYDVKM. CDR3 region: CASSLSSGVQTQYF. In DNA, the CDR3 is TGTGCCAGCAGTTTATCATCCGGGGTACAGACCCAGTACTTC.

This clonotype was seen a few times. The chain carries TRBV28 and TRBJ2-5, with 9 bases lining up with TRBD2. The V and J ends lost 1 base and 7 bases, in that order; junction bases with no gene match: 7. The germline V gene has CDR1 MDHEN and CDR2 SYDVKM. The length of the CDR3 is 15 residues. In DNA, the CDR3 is TGTGCCAGCAGTTTATTGGCTAGCGGGGTCGGGACCCAGTACTTC. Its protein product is CASSLLASGVGTQYF. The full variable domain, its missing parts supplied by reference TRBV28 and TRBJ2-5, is DVKVTQSSRYLVKRTGEKVFLECVQDMDHENMFWYRQDPGLGLRLIYFSYDVKMKEKGDIPEGYSVSREKKERFSLILESASTNQTSMYLCASSLLASGVGTQYFGPGTRLLVL.

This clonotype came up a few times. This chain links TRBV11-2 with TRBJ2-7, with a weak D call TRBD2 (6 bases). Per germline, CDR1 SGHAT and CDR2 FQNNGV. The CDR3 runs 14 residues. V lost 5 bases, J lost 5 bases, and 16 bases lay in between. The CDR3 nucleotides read TGTGCCAGCAGCGGTAGGCCGGGAGTCGACGAGCAGTACTTC. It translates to CASSGRPGVDEQYF.

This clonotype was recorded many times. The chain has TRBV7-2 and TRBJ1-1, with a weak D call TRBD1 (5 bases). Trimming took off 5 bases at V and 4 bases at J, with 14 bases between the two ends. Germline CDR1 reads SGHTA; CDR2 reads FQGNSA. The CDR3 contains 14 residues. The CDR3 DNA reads TGTGCCAGCAGCCTGGGACGTCCGACCACTGAAGCTTTCTTT. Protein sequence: CASSLGRPTTEAFF.

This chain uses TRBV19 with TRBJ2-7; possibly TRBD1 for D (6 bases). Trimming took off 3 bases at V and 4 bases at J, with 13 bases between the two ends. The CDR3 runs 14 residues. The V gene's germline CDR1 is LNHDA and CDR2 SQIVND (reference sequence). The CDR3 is CASSMDGQGYEQYF. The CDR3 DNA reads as TGTGCCAGTAGTATGGATGGGCAGGGGTACGAGCAGTACTTC.

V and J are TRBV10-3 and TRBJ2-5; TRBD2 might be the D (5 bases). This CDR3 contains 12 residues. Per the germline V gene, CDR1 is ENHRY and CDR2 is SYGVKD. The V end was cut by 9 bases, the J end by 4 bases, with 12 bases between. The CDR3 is CAIAASRETQYF. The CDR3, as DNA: TGTGCCATTGCAGCTAGCCGAGAGACCCAGTACTTC.

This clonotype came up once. CDR3 loop: CASRQQGTGAREQFF. DNA for the CDR3: TGTGCCAGCAGACAACAGGGAACGGGAGCCAGAGAGCAGTTCTTC. The V gene is TRBV28, the J gene TRBJ2-1, with D possibly being TRBD1 or TRBD2 (6 bases each). V was pared by 6 bases and J by 10 bases, with 22 bases between. Germline CDR1 reads MDHEN; CDR2 reads SYDVKM. The CDR3 contains 15 residues. Full variable domain (outside the CDR3, taken from reference TRBV28 and TRBJ2-1): DVKVTQSSRYLVKRTGEKVFLECVQDMDHENMFWYRQDPGLGLRLIYFSYDVKMKEKGDIPEGYSVSREKKERFSLILESASTNQTSMYLCASRQQGTGAREQFFGPGTRLTVL.

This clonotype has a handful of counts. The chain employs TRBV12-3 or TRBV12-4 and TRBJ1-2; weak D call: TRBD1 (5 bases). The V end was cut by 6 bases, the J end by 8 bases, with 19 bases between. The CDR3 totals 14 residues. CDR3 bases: TGTGCCAGCAGGGCCGGGACGGCCGACTGGGGCTACACCTTC. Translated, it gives CASRAGTADWGYTF.

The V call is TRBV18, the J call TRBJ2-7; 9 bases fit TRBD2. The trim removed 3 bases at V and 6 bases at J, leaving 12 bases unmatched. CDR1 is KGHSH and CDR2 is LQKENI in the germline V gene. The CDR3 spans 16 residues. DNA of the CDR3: TGTGCCAGCTCACCCTCCATGAGCGGGGGGAGGTTCGAGCAGTACTTC. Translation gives CASSPSMSGGRFEQYF.

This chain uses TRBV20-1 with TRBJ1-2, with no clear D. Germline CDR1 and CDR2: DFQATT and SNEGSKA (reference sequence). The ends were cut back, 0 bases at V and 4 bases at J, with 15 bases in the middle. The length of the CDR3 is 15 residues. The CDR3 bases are TGCAGTGCTAGAGATAGGACTAGAATCTCCTATGGCTACACCTTC. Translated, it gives CSARDRTRISYGYTF.

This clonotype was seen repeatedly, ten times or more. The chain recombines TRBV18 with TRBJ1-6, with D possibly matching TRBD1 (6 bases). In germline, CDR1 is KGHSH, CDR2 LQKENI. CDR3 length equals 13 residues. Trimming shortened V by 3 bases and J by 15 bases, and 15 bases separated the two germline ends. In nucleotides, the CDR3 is TGTGCCAGCTCACCCAATCCCCGGGACAACCTCCACTTT. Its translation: CASSPNPRDNLHF. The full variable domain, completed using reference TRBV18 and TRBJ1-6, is NAGVMQNPRHLVRRRGQEARLRCSPMKGHSHVYWYRQLPEEGLKFMVYLQKENIIDESGMPKERFSAEFPKEGPSILRIQQVVRGDSAAYFCASSPNPRDNLHFGNGTRLTVT.

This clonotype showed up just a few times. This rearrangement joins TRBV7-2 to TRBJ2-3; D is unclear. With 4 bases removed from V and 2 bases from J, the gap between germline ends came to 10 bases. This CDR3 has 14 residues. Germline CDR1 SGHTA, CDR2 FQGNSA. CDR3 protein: CASSSASYTDTQYF. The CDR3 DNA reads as TGTGCCAGCAGCTCGGCTAGTTACACAGATACGCAGTATTTT. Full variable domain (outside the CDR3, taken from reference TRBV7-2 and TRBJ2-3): GAGVSQSPSNKVTEKGKDVELRCDPISGHTALYWYRQSLGQGLEFLIYFQGNSAPDKSGLPSDRFSAERTGGSVSTLTIQRTQQEDSAVYLCASSSASYTDTQYFGPGTRLTVL.